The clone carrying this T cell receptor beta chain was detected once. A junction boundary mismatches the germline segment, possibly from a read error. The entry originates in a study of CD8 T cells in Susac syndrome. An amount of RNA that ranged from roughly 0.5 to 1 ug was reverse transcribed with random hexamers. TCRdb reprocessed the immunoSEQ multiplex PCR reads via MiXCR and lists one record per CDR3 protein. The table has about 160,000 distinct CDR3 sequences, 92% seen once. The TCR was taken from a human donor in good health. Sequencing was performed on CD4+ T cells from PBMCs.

The CDR3 protein is CASSRRPVNTLF. In DNA form, the CDR3 reads TGTGCCAGCAGTCGCCGACCCGTTAATACCCTCTTC. The rearrangement joins TRBV6-5 to TRBJ2-1; D unresolved. CDR3 size: 12 residues. Germline V gene data show CDR1 as MNHEY and CDR2 as SVGAGI.